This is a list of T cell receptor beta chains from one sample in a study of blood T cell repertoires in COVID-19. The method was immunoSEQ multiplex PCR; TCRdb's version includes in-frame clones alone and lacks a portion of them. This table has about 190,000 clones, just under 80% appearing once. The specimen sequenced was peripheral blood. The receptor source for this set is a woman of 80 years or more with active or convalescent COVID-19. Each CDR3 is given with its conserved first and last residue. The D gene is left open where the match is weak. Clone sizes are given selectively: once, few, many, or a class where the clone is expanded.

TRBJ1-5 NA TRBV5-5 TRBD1 TGTGCCAGCAGCGTAAACAGGGGGCCGCCCCAGCATTTT CASSVNRGPPQHF
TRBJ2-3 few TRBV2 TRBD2 TGTGCCAGCAAATTGGGACTAGGCGTAGATACGCAGTATTTT CASKLGLGVDTQYF
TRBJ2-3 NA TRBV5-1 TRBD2 TGCGCCAGCAGCTTGGCTAGCGGGGGAGTCCCAGATACGCAGTATTTT CASSLASGGVPDTQYF
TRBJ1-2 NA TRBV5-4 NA TGTGCCAGCAGCGTCCGGACGGCGGCAATGGGGGGCTATGGCTACACCTTC CASSVRTAAMGGYGYTF
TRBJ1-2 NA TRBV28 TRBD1 TGTGCCAGCAGTTTAGGGGGACAGGGTAAGATTCAAGGCTACACCTTC CASSLGGQGKIQGYTF
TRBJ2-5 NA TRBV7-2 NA TGTGCCAGCAGCCCAGGGTCAACTGGGCAAGAGACCCAGTACTTC CASSPGSTGQETQYF
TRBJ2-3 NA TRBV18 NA TGTGCCAGCTCACTTACCTTAGGAAGCGGAGGGACAGATACGCAGTATTTT CASSLTLGSGGTDTQYF
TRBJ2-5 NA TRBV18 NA TGTGCCAGCTCCTACAGTTATCAAGAGACCCAGTACTTC CASSYSYQETQYF
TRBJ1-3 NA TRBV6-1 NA TGTGCCAGCAGTGAAGCCCCCAATCTACGCAACACCATATATTTT CASSEAPNLRNTIYF
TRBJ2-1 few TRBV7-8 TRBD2 TGTGCCACCTGCCCGAGGAGCGGGGGGGGCTGTGAGCAGTTCTTC CATCPRSGGGCEQFF
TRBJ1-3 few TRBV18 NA TGTGCCAGCTCACGGGCACAGACACCAGGAAACACCATATATTTT CASSRAQTPGNTIYF
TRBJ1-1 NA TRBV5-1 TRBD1 TGCGCCAGCACAGGCCAGGGGGCCCCCAGGGACACTGAAGCTTTCTTT CASTGQGAPRDTEAFF